The TCR beta chain described here comes from a study of blood T cell repertoires in COVID-19. V dropped 0 bases and J dropped 0 bases, with 22 bases sitting between them. This CDR3 is built from 20 residues. Germline loops: CDR1 SGHRS, CDR2 YFSETQ. Produced via immunoSEQ multiplex PCR; TCRdb's table is partial and in-frame only. The table lists around 300,000 clones, 90% to 95% of them singletons. The Seattle site enrolled patients during active infection and followed them longitudinally. The sample comprised peripheral blood. The chain links TRBV5-1 to TRBJ2-1, with D possibly TRBD1 on 6 matching bases. The receptor's source is a woman aged 25-40 years with COVID-19, enrolled during active disease. CDR3 sequence: CASSLGVGYRDISSYNEQFF. CDR3 in DNA: TGCGCCAGCAGCTTGGGTGTGGGATACCGGGACATCAGCTCCTACAATGAGCAGTTCTTC.